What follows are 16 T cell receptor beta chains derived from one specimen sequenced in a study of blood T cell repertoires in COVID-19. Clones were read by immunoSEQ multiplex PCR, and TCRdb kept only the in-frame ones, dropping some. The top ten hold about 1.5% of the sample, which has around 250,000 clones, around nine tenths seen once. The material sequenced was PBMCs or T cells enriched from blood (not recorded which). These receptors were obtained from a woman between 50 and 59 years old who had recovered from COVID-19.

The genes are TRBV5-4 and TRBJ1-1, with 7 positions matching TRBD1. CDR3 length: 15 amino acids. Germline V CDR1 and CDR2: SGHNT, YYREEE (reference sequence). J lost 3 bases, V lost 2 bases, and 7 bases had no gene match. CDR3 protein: CASSFPGDSDTEAFF. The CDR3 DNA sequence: TGTGCCAGCAGCTTCCCCGGGGACAGCGACACTGAAGCTTTCTTT.

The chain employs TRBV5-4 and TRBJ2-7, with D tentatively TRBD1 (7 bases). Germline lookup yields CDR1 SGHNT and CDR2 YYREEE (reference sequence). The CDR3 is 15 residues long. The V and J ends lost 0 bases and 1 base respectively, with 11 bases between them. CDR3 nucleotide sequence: TGTGCCAGCAGCTTGGCCGCAGGGGGGTCCTACGAGCAGTACTTC. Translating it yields CASSLAAGGSYEQYF.

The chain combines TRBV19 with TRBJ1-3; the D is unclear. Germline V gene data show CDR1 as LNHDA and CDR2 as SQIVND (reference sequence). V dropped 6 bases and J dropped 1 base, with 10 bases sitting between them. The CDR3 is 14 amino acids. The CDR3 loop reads CASSPSVSGNTIYF. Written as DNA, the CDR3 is TGTGCCAGTAGCCCGTCAGTTTCTGGAAACACCATATATTTT.

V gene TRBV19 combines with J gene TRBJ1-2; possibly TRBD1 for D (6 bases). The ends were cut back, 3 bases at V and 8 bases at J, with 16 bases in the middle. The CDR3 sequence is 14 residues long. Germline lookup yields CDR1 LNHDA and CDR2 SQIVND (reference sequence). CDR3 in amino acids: CASSIQGKSYGYTF. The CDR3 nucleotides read TGTGCCAGTAGTATCCAGGGGAAATCTTACGGCTACACCTTC.

The CDR3 bases are TGTGCCAGCAGACGGCCGGGACAGGCATCCCAAGCTTTCTTT. It translates to CASRRPGQASQAFF. This chain joins TRBV27 and TRBJ1-1; 8 bases agree with TRBD1. V shed 6 bases and J 9 bases; nucleotides not matched to a gene: 12. Germline CDR1 MNHEY, CDR2 SMNVEV (reference sequence). The CDR3 is 14 residues long.

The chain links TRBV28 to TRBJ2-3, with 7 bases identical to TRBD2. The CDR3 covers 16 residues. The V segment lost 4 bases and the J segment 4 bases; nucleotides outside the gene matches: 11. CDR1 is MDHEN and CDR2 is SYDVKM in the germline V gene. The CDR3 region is CASSWDYRSVSDTQYF. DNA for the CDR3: TGTGCCAGCAGTTGGGACTACCGATCAGTATCAGATACGCAGTATTTT.

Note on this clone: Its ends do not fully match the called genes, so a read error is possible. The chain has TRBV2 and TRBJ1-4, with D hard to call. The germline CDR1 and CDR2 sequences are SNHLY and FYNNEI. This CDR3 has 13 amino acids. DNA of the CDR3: TGTGCCAGCAGGGAAGTTATCGTAGAAAAACTGTTTTTT. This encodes CASREVIVEKLFF.

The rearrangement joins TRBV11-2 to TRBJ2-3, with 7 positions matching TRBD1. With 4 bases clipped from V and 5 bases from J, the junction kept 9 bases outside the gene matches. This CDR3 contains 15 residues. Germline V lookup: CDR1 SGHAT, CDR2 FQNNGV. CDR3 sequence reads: CASSSQGVREDTQYF. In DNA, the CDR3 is TGTGCCAGCAGCTCCCAGGGGGTCCGTGAAGATACGCAGTATTTT.

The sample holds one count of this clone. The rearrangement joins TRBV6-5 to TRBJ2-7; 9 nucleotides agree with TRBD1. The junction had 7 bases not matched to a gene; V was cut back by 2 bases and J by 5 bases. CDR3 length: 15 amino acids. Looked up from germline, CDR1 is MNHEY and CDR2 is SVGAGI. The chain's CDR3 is CASSYLGQGQNEQYF. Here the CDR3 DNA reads TGTGCCAGCAGTTACCTAGGACAGGGGCAAAACGAGCAGTACTTC.

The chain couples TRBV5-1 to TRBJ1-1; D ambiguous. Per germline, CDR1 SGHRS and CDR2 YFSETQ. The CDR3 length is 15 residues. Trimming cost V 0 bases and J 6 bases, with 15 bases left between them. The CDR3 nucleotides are TGCGCCAGCAGCTTGGTCGTCGGAGAGTACGCTGAAGCTTTCTTT. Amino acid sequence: CASSLVVGEYAEAFF.

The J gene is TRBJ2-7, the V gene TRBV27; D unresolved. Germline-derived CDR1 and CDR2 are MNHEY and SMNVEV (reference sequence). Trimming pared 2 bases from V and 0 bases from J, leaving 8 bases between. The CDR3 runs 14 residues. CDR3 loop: CASSLGGYSYEQYF. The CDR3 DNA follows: TGTGCCAGCAGTTTAGGCGGATACTCCTACGAGCAGTACTTC.

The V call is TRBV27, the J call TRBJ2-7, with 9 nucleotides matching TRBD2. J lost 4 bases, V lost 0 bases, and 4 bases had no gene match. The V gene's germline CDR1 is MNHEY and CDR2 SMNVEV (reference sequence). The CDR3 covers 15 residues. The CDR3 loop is CASSLSRGRGYEQYF. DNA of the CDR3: TGTGCCAGCAGTTTATCGCGCGGGAGGGGGTACGAGCAGTACTTC.

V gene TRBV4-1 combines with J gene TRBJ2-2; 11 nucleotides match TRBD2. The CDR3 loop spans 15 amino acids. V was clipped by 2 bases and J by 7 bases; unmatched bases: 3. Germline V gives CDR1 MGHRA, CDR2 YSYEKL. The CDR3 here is CASSQSGTSGGELFF. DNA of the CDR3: TGCGCCAGCAGCCAATCCGGGACTAGCGGCGGGGAGCTGTTTTTT.

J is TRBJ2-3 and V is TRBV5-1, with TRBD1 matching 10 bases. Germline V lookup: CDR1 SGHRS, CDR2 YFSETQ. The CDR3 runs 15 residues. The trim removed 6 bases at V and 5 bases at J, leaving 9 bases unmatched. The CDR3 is CASTRQGAVEDTQYF. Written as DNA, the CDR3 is TGCGCCAGCACCCGACAGGGGGCGGTGGAAGATACGCAGTATTTT.

This chain's CDR3 is CASSYAGISNYGYTF. DNA for the CDR3: TGTGCCAGCAGCTATGCAGGGATTTCTAACTATGGCTACACCTTC. The chain is built from TRBV7-2 and TRBJ1-2, with a possible D match to TRBD1 (5 bases). Germline CDR1 is SGHTA and CDR2 is FQGNSA. The CDR3 extends over 15 amino acids. Trimming took 4 bases from V and 0 from J, leaving 12 bases between them.

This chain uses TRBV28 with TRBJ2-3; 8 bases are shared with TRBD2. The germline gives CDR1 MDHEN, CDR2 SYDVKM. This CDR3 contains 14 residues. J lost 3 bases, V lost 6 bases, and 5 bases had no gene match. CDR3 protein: CASRGGLETDTQYF. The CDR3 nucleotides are TGTGCCAGCAGGGGGGGACTAGAGACAGATACGCAGTATTTT.